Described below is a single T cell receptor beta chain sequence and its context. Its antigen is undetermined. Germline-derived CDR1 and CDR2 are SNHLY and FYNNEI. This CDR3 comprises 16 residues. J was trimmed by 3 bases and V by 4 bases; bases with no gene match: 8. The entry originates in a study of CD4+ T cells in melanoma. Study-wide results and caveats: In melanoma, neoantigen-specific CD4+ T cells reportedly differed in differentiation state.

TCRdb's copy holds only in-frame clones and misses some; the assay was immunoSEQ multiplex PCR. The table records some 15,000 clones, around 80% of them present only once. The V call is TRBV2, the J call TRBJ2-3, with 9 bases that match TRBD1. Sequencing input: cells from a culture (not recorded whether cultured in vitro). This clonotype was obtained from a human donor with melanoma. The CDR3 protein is CASSVFGTGLTDTQYF. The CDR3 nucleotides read TGTGCCAGCAGTGTTTTCGGGACAGGGCTAACAGATACGCAGTATTTT.